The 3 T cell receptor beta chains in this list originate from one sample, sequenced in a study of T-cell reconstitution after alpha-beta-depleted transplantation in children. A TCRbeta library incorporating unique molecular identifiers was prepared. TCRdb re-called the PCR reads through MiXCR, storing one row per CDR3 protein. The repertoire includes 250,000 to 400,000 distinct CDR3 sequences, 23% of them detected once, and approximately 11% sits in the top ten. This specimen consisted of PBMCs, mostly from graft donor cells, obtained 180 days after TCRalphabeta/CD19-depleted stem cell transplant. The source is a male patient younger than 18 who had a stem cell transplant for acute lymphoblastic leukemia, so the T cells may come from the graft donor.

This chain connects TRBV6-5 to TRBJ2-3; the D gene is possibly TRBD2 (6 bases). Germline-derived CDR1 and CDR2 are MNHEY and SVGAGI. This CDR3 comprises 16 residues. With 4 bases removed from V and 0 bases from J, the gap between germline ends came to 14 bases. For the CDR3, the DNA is TGTGCCAGCAGTTCCCCTTGGGGAGGTAGCACAGATACGCAGTATTTT. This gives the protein CASSSPWGGSTDTQYF.

CDR3 sequence reads: CAVAGGNLQETQYF. CDR3 bases: TGTGCGGTAGCGGGAGGAAACCTCCAAGAGACCCAGTACTTC. J is TRBJ2-5 and V is TRBV28; 10 bases agree with TRBD2. Germline V gene sequence: CDR1 MDHEN, CDR2 SYDVKM. CDR3 length equals 14 residues.

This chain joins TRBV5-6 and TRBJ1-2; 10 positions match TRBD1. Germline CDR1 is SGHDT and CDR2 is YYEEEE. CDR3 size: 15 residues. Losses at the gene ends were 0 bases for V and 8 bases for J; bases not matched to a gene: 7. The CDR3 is CASSLGWTGGRGYTF. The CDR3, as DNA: TGTGCCAGCAGCTTGGGCTGGACAGGGGGTCGGGGCTACACCTTC.